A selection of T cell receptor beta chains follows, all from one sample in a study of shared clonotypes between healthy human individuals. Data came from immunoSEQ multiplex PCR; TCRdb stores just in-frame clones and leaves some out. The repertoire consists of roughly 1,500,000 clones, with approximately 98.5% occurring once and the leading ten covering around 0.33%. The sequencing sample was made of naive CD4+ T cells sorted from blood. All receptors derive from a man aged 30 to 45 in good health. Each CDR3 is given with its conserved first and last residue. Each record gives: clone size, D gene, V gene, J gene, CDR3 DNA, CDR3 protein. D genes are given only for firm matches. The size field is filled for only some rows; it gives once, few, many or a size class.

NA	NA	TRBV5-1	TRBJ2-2	TGCGCCAGCAGCTTGCCAGGGCTCACCGGGGAGCTGTTTTTT	CASSLPGLTGELFF
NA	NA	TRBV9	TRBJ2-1	TGTGCCAGCAGCCCGAATCTCCGGAACAATGAGCAGTTCTTC	CASSPNLRNNEQFF
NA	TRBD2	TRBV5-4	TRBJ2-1	TGTGCCAGCAGCCAGATAGCGGGAGCAGAGGGTTACAATGAGCAGTTCTTC	CASSQIAGAEGYNEQFF
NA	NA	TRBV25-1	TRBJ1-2	TGTGCCAGCAGTAGGAGCGGGTATGGCTACACCTTC	CASSRSGYGYTF
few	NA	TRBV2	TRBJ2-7	TGTGCCAGCAGTGACGGTCAGGGGACTTTTGGCGAGCAGTACTTC	CASSDGQGTFGEQYF
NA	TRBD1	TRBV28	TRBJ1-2	TGTGCCAGCAGCCGACCTCGACAGGGAGACTATGGCTACACCTTC	CASSRPRQGDYGYTF
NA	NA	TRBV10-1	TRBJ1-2	TGCGCCAGCAGTGATGGGTTTAACTATGGCTACACCTTC	CASSDGFNYGYTF
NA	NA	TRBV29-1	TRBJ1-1	TGCAGCGTGGGCAGGGCCATGAACACTGAAGCTTTCTTT	CSVGRAMNTEAFF
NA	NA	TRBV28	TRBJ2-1	TGTGCCAGCAGGGATATGACATGGCATGAGCAGTTCTTC	CASRDMTWHEQFF
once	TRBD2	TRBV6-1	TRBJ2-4	TGTGCCAGCAGTGAAGTTAAAGGGTCTCCTAGCGGGACCCCGGGGGGAGCCAAAAACATTCAGTACTTC	CASSEVKGSPSGTPGGAKNIQYF
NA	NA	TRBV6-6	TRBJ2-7	TGTGCCAGCAGTTATGTGGGAGACGAGCAGTACTTC	CASSYVGDEQYF
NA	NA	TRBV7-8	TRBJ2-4	TGTGCCAGCAGCTTGGGGACACTCGGTAACATTCAGTACTTC	CASSLGTLGNIQYF
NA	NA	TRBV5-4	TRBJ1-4	TGTGCCAGCAGCTTCAGGGCTGGGGTGGTCTCTAATGAAAAACTGTTTTTT	CASSFRAGVVSNEKLFF
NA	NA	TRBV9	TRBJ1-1	TGTGCCACTCACAGGGTAGATTTTGACTTTGCTGAAGCTTTCTTT	CATHRVDFDFAEAFF
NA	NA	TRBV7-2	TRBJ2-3	TGTGCCAGCAGCTTGAGTGGGGGGCGGACAGATACGCAGTATTTT	CASSLSGGRTDTQYF
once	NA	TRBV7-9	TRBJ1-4	TGTGCCAGCGGACCCCGGGGGACTAATGAAAAACTGTTTTTT	CASGPRGTNEKLFF
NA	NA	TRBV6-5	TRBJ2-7	TGTGCCAGCAGTGGACGGCTCTACGAGCAGTACTTC	CASSGRLYEQYF
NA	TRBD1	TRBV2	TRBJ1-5	TGTGCCAGCAGGGGACCTGGGACAGGGGGCAATCAGCCCCAGCATTTT	CASRGPGTGGNQPQHF
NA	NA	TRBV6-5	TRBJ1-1	TGTGCCAGCAGTTACTTCACTTTCCCCCTGAGCACTGAAGCTTTCTTT	CASSYFTFPLSTEAFF
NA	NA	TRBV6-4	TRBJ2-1	TGTGCCAGCAGTGTTAACCCTTGGGCGGGCTCCTACAATGAGCAGTTCTTC	CASSVNPWAGSYNEQFF
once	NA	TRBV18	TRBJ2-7	TGTGCCAGCTCACCACTCCCAGCGGTAACCTACGAGCAGTACTTC	CASSPLPAVTYEQYF
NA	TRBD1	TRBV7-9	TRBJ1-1	TGTGCCAGCAGTTCCGGGACAGGAGAGAACACTGAAGCTTTCTTT	CASSSGTGENTEAFF
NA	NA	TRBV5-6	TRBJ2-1	TGTGCCAGCAGCTTGGCCGGTGGGCCCAACAATGAGCAGTTCTTC	CASSLAGGPNNEQFF
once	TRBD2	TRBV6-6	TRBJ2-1	TGTGCCAGCAAGGTGTCCGGGGGGGGTGAGCAGTTCTTC	CASKVSGGGEQFF
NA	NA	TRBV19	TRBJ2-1	TGTGCCAGTAGTATAGTCGCGGTTTCCGCACAGGCCTACAATGAGCAGTTCTTC	CASSIVAVSAQAYNEQFF
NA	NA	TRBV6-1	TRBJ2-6	TGTGCCAGCAGTAAGACGGGGGCCAACGTCCTGACTTTC	CASSKTGANVLTF
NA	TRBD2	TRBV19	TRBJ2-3	TGTGCCAGTAGTTGGACTAGCGGGCACACAGATACGCAGTATTTT	CASSWTSGHTDTQYF
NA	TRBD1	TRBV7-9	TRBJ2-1	TGTGCCAGCAGCTTATGGAGGGGGACAGGGATACAAGGGTACAATGAGCAGTTCTTC	CASSLWRGTGIQGYNEQFF
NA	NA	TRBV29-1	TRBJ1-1	TGCAGCGTTTCGGAACTTGAAGCTTTCTTT	CSVSELEAFF
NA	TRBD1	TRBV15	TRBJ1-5	TGTGCCACCAGCAGAGGGGCCTTCTCAGGGGGGCTTCAGCCCCAGCATTTT	CATSRGAFSGGLQPQHF
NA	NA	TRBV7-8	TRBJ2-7	TGTGCCAGCAGCTTTCAGTCGTACGAGCAGTACTTC	CASSFQSYEQYF
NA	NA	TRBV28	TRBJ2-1	TGTGCCAGCAGGCGGGGCGCCTATAGTCTCGGCTACAATGAGCAGTTCTTC	CASRRGAYSLGYNEQFF
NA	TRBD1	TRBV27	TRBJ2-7	TGTGCCAGCAGTCTCCTAACAGGGGCTGTTTCCTACGAGCAGTACTTC	CASSLLTGAVSYEQYF
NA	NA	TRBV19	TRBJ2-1	TGTGCCAGTAGTATAGGGGGTATGAGGAGCTTCTACAATGAGCAGTTCTTC	CASSIGGMRSFYNEQFF
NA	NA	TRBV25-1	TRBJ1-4	TGTGCCAGCAGTGAAGGGCACGCAACTAATGAAAAACTGTTTTTT	CASSEGHATNEKLFF
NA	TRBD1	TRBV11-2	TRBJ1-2	TGTGCCAGCAGCTTAAACACAGGGGGTTATGGCTACACCTTC	CASSLNTGGYGYTF
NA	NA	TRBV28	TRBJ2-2	TGTGCCAGCAGTTTATTTTGGCAGGGGACAACCACGAACACCGGGGAGCTGTTTTTT	CASSLFWQGTTTNTGELFF
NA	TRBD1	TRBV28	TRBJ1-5	TGTGCCAGCAGTTTAACAGGGGGTGTAGTCGGCCAGCCCCAGCATTTT	CASSLTGGVVGQPQHF
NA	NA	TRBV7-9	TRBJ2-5	TGTGCCAGCAGCCCCAGCCCGGGCTGGGAGACCCAGTACTTC	CASSPSPGWETQYF
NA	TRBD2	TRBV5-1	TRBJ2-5	TGCGCCAGCACCCAGGGTAGCGGGAGGACGGAGACCCAGTACTTC	CASTQGSGRTETQYF
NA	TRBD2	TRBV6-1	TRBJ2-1	TGTGCCAGCAGTGAATGGACTAGCGGGAGGATTGGGAATGAGCAGTTCTTC	CASSEWTSGRIGNEQFF
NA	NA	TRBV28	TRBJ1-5	TGTGCCAGCAGTTTACTTACGGGGGGTATCTATAGCAATCAGCCCCAGCATTTT	CASSLLTGGIYSNQPQHF
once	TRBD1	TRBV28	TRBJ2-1	TGTGCCAGCAGCCTAGCCGGGACAGGGGACAATGAGCAGTTCTTC	CASSLAGTGDNEQFF
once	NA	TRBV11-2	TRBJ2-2	TGTGCCAGCAGCTCCCCGCAGGGACGCGTCGTCGGGGAGCTGTTTTTT	CASSSPQGRVVGELFF
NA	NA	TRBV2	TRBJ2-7	TGTGCCAGCAGTGATCCCAGCTCCTACGAGCAGTACTTC	CASSDPSSYEQYF
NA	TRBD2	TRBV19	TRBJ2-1	TGTGCCAGTAGTATAGGGGGGCTAGCGGGAGCATTAGGAAGGTCCTACAATGAGCAGTTCTTC	CASSIGGLAGALGRSYNEQFF